A selection of T cell receptor beta chains follows, all from one sample in a study of PD-1 blockade in classical Hodgkin lymphoma. Clones were read by immunoSEQ multiplex PCR, and TCRdb kept only the in-frame ones, dropping some. The profile shows about 5,000 clones, roughly two thirds of them singletons. The specimen was peripheral blood mononuclear cells (PBMCs), collected before the fourth cycle of nivolumab. The receptors were gathered from a human donor with classical Hodgkin lymphoma. The CDR3 runs from the conserved cysteine through the conserved F or W. A D gene is named only where the DNA matches it firmly. Where a row states a size, it is once, few, many or the class of an expanded clone; other rows omit it.

size	V	D	J	CDR3	DNA
.	TRBV29-1	.	TRBJ2-7	CSVEKGFGQYF	TGCAGCGTTGAAAAGGGTTTTGGGCAGTACTTC
.	TRBV6-1	TRBD2	TRBJ2-7	CASSEGGGSSYEQYF	TGTGCCAGCAGTGAAGGGGGGGGGTCTAGCTACGAGCAGTACTTC
few	TRBV7-6	.	TRBJ2-5	CASSPLVRETQYF	TGTGCCAGCAGCCCTCTAGTCAGGGAGACCCAGTACTTC
.	TRBV21-1	.	TRBJ1-5	CASSSDTGGGNQPQHF	TGTGCCAGCAGCAGTGACACAGGGGGAGGCAATCAGCCCCAGCATTTT
.	TRBV9	TRBD2	TRBJ2-7	CASSLTSSSYEQYF	TGTGCCAGCAGCTTGACTAGCAGTTCCTACGAGCAGTACTTC
.	TRBV10-3	.	TRBJ2-3	CAISGRQFTDTQYF	TGTGCCATCAGTGGGAGGCAGTTCACAGATACGCAGTATTTT
.	TRBV9	.	TRBJ2-1	CASSVVGRLASSYNEQFF	TGTGCCAGCAGCGTAGTCGGCCGCCTAGCGAGCTCCTACAATGAGCAGTTCTTC
.	TRBV9	TRBD2	TRBJ2-5	CASSVGGGPGGTQYF	TGTGCCAGCAGCGTTGGGGGAGGGCCTGGGGGGACCCAGTACTTC
.	TRBV2	TRBD1	TRBJ1-4	CASGQGALKEKLFF	TGTGCCAGCGGACAGGGGGCTCTAAAGGAAAAACTGTTTTTT
.	TRBV9	.	TRBJ2-1	CASSVGGGGGLLNEQFF	TGTGCCAGCAGCGTAGGAGGTGGGGGAGGACTACTCAATGAGCAGTTCTTC
few	TRBV4-3	.	TRBJ2-1	CASSQERLSGEQFF	TGCGCCAGCAGCCAAGAGCGGCTTTCGGGAGAGCAGTTCTTC
.	TRBV5-4	.	TRBJ1-2	CASTPGGRGKDYGYTF	TGTGCCAGCACCCCGGGGGGGCGGGGAAAGGACTATGGCTACACCTTC
.	TRBV7-8	.	TRBJ2-5	CASSLGIAEETQYF	TGTGCCAGCAGCTTAGGGATAGCGGAAGAGACCCAGTACTTC
once	TRBV12-5	.	TRBJ2-2	CASGLVLTGELFF	TGTGCTAGTGGTTTGGTCCTTACCGGGGAGCTGTTTTTT
.	TRBV6-5	.	TRBJ1-1	CASISTSTEAFF	TGTGCCAGCATTTCGACGTCCACTGAAGCTTTCTTT
.	TRBV5-1	TRBD2	TRBJ2-7	CASSPRTARTSGEQYF	TGCGCCAGCAGCCCGAGGACAGCTAGGACTAGCGGTGAGCAGTACTTC
.	TRBV5-1	.	TRBJ1-1	CASSVPGGGGTEAFF	TGCGCCAGCAGCGTCCCCGGAGGCGGGGGAACTGAAGCTTTCTTT
.	TRBV7-2	TRBD2	TRBJ2-3	CASSLRGTGSGRTDTQYF	TGTGCCAGCAGCTTAAGGGGGACTGGTAGCGGGAGAACAGATACGCAGTATTTT
.	TRBV9	TRBD1	TRBJ2-2	CASSVQGDTGELFF	TGTGCCAGCAGCGTACAGGGGGACACCGGGGAGCTGTTTTTT
.	TRBV27	.	TRBJ2-1	CASSSKLRGSEQFF	TGTGCCAGCAGTTCAAAGCTTCGGGGGAGTGAGCAGTTCTTC
medium-sized	TRBV7-2	.	TRBJ2-3	CASSRTYHETDTQYF	TGTGCCAGCAGTCGGACCTACCACGAGACAGATACGCAGTATTTT
few	TRBV5-4	.	TRBJ2-2	CASSLPGSTGELFF	TGTGCCAGCAGCTTGCCAGGGAGTACCGGGGAGCTGTTTTTT
.	TRBV15	.	TRBJ2-3	CATSRDVLVIPTDTQYF	TGTGCCACCAGCAGAGATGTGTTGGTGATCCCCACCGATACGCAGTATTTT